One and the same sample provided the 8 T cell receptor beta chains below, sequenced in a study of T-cell reconstitution after alpha-beta-depleted transplantation in children. For TCRbeta, the library was prepared with unique molecular identifiers. In TCRdb, the PCR reads were re-called with MiXCR into one record per CDR3 protein. This sample has more than 200,000 distinct CDR3 sequences, with approximately 9.8% found just once. The sample in question was PBMCs from the stem cell graft donor, obtained from the stem cell graft. The receptors derive from a human donor who donated a stem cell graft to a child with SCID.

As regards this clonotype: A much larger clone sits a single nucleotide away, making a read error possible. The genes are TRBV7-2 and TRBJ2-1, with D possibly being TRBD1 or TRBD2 (5 bases each). The CDR3 runs to 15 residues. From germline, CDR1 is SGHTA and CDR2 FQGNSA. CDR3 protein: CASSPPTKASREHFF. CDR3 DNA: TGTGCCAGCAGCCCCCCCACTAAGGCAAGCAGGGAGCATTTCTTC.

This clonotype was observed many times. The chain combines TRBV9 with TRBJ2-5; D is undetermined. CDR3 size: 15 residues. CDR1 and CDR2 (germline): SGDLS, YYNGEE. Deletions cut 3 bases from V and 0 bases from J, with 12 bases between. Written as DNA, the CDR3 is TGTGCCAGCAGCGGAGTCGACGGATACCAAGAGACCCAGTACTTC. It yields the protein CASSGVDGYQETQYF.

The sample holds many counts of this clonotype. The chain is built from TRBV5-1 and TRBJ2-2; unclear D gene. Trimming took off 2 bases at V and 0 bases at J, with 11 bases between the two ends. The CDR3 spans 16 residues. Germline values: CDR1 SGHRS, CDR2 YFSETQ. In DNA, the CDR3 is TGCGCCAGCAGCTTCAGTACAAAATCGAACACCGGGGAGCTGTTTTTT. This gives the protein CASSFSTKSNTGELFF. Full variable domain (rest looked up from reference TRBV5-1 and TRBJ2-2): KAGVTQTPRYLIKTRGQQVTLSCSPISGHRSVSWYQQTPGQGLQFLFEYFSETQRNKGNFPGRFSGRQFSNSRSEMNVSTLELGDSALYLCASSFSTKSNTGELFFGEGSRLTVL.

In this sample, this clonotype turned up many times. The V call is TRBV7-2, the J call TRBJ2-3; 7 bases match TRBD2. J was trimmed by 8 bases and V by 5 bases; bases with no gene match: 13. The germline V gene encodes CDR1 SGHTA and CDR2 FQGNSA. The CDR3 spans 15 residues. The CDR3 DNA is TGTGCCAGCAGCCCCCTGAGCGGGGCAATTGGTACGCAGTATTTT. Residues: CASSPLSGAIGTQYF.

This clonotype was picked up many times. The V and J genes are TRBV25-1 and TRBJ1-2; TRBD1 is a possible D gene (5 bases). Trimming cost V 1 base and J 7 bases, with 13 bases left between them. The CDR3 length is 14 residues. Germline CDR1 MGHDK, CDR2 SYGVNS. CDR3 residues: CASSEFRALAGYTF. The CDR3 DNA reads as TGTGCCAGCAGTGAATTCAGGGCGTTAGCTGGCTACACCTTC.

This clonotype was seen repeatedly, ten times or more. This chain joins TRBV4-1 and TRBJ1-1; D unresolved. V was shortened by 2 bases and J by 4 bases, with 11 bases between the two germline ends. From germline, CDR1 is MGHRA and CDR2 YSYEKL. CDR3 length: 14 amino acids. For the CDR3, the DNA is TGCGCCAGCAGCCAACCCCGAAGCCGCACTGAAGCTTTCTTT. This encodes CASSQPRSRTEAFF.

In this sample, this clonotype turned up many times. V usage is TRBV12-3 or TRBV12-4 and J usage is TRBJ2-4, with a possible D match to TRBD2 (6 bases). Trimming took 5 bases from V and 5 from J, leaving 16 bases between them. The CDR3 has 15 residues. The CDR3 loop is CASSPRRDWENIQYF. CDR3 nucleotide sequence: TGTGCCAGCAGTCCCCGCCGGGACTGGGAAAACATTCAGTACTTC.

This clonotype was observed at least ten times. The chain carries TRBV27 and TRBJ1-5; 10 bases line up with TRBD1. V lost 4 bases, J lost 5 bases, and 2 bases stayed unmatched. CDR1 MNHEY and CDR2 SMNVEV come from the germline V gene (reference sequence). The CDR3 is made up of 14 amino acids. CDR3 nucleotides: TGTGCCAGCAGTTGGACAGGGGGTCATCAGCCCCAGCATTTT. Its translation: CASSWTGGHQPQHF.